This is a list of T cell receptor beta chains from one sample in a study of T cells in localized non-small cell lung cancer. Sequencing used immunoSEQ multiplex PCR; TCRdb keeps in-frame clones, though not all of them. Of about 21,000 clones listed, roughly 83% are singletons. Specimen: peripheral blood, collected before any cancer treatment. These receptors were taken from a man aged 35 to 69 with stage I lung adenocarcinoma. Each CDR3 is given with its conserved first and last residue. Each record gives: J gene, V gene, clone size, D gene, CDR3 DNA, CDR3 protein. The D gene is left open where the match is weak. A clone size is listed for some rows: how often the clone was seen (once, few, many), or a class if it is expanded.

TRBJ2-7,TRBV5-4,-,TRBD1,TGTGCCAGCAGCTTGGGGACAGGGAGGTACGAGCAGTACTTC,CASSLGTGRYEQYF
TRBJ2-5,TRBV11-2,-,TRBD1,TGTGCCAGCAGCCGGACAGGGGTGGGTGAGACCCAGTACTTC,CASSRTGVGETQYF
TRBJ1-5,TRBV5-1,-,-,TGCGCCAGCAGCTTGATAGGCGGGGATGGACAGCCCCAGCATTTT,CASSLIGGDGQPQHF
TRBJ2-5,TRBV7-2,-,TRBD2,TGTGCCAGCAGCTTATGGGCCCTCGGGGGGGCGGGAGAGACCCAGTACTTC,CASSLWALGGAGETQYF
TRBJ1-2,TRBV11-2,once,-,TGTGCCAGCAGCCCCTCCCAGGCAGGCGTCACCTTC,CASSPSQAGVTF
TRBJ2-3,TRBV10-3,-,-,TGTGCCATCAGTCAGGGCTGGAGTGCCACAGATACGCAGTATTTT,CAISQGWSATDTQYF
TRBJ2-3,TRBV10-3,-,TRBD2,TGTGCCATCAGTGGGGAAGCGGGGGTAAACACAGATACGCAGTATTTT,CAISGEAGVNTDTQYF
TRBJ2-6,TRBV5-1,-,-,TGCGCCAGCCTGCTTATCCCTTACTCTGGGGCCAACGTCCTGACTTTC,CASLLIPYSGANVLTF
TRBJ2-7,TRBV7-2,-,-,TGTGCCAGCAGCTTAGTTGTCTCCTACGAGCAGTACTTC,CASSLVVSYEQYF
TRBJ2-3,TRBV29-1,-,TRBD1,TGCAGCGTTTACAGGGGTAGCACAGATACGCAGTATTTT,CSVYRGSTDTQYF
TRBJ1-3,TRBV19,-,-,TGTGCCAGTAGTATATGGGACCGGTCTGGAAACACCATATATTTT,CASSIWDRSGNTIYF
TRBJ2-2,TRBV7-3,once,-,TGTGCCAGCAGCGCGGGTACCGGGGAGCTGTTTTTT,CASSAGTGELFF
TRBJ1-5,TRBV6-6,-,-,TGTGCCAGCAGACAAGAGCCAGGGGACAATCAGCCCCAGCATTTT,CASRQEPGDNQPQHF
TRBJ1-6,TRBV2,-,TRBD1,TGTGCCAGCAGTGAAGATCCCAGGGGGTGGAATTCACCCCTCCACTTT,CASSEDPRGWNSPLHF
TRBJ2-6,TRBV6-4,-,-,TGTGCCAGCAGTGACTCGACAGGTGGGGCCAACGTCCTGACTTTC,CASSDSTGGANVLTF
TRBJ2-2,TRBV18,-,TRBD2,TGTGCCAGCTCCCGGGAGGACGGCGGGGAGCTGTTTTTT,CASSREDGGELFF
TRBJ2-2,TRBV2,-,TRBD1,TGTGCCAGCACTGGGACAGGAAACACCGGGGAGCTGTTTTTT,CASTGTGNTGELFF
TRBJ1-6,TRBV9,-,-,TGTGCCAGCAGCGTAGACGGGGGGGGAGGTTCACCCCTCCACTTT,CASSVDGGGGSPLHF
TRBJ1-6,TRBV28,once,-,TGTGCCAGCAACAGACCGGCAGGGCTAGACTCCTATAATTCACCCCTCCACTTT,CASNRPAGLDSYNSPLHF
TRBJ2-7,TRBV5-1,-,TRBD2,TGCGCCAGCAGCTTGGGGACTAGCGGGAGCTACGAGCAGTACTTC,CASSLGTSGSYEQYF
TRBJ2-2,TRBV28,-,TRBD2,TGTGCCAGCAGTTTACCGGGGGGCACCGGGGAGCTGTTTTTT,CASSLPGGTGELFF
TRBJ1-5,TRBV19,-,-,TGTGCCAGTAGTATCCGGGACAGCAATCAGCCCCAGCATTTT,CASSIRDSNQPQHF
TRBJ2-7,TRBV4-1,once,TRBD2,TGCGCCAGCAGCCAAGAAGCAGGGCTAGCGGGGTACGAGCAGTACTTC,CASSQEAGLAGYEQYF
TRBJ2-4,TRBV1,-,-,TGCACCAGCAGCCAAGAGTGGCCCCAGAATTTAGCCAAAAACATTCAGTACTTC,CTSSQEWPQNLAKNIQYF
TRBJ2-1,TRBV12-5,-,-,TGTGCTAGTGCCCAAGGGTCCCCCTACAATGAGCAGTTCTTC,CASAQGSPYNEQFF
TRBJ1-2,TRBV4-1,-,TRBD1,TGCGCCAGCAGCCAAGAGGGGGACAGGGGTGGGTATGGCTACACCTTC,CASSQEGDRGGYGYTF
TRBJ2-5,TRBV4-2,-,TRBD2,TGTGCCAGCAGCCAAGATGAGGCGGGAGCAGAAGAGACCCAGTACTTC,CASSQDEAGAEETQYF
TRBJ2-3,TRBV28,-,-,TGTGCCAGCAGTTGGTTCCGGACACGGGGAGATACGCAGTATTTT,CASSWFRTRGDTQYF
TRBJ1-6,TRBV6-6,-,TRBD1,TGTGCCACGGGACAGGATAATTCACCCCTCCACTTT,CATGQDNSPLHF
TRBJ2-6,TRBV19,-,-,TGTGCCAGTAATTCACGGACGTCTGGGGCCAACGTCCTGACTTTC,CASNSRTSGANVLTF
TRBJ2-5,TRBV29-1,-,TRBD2,TGCAGCGGGGGACTACAAGAGACCCAGTACTTC,CSGGLQETQYF
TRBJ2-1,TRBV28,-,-,TGTGCCAGCAGTTTAGGGACCATCAGGCAGTTCTTC,CASSLGTIRQFF
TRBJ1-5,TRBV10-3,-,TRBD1,TGTGCCATCAGCGCCGGAGGGGGCCAGCCCCAGCATTTT,CAISAGGGQPQHF
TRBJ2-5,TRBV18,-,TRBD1,TGTGCCAGCTCACTAAGACAGGGGGAGGAGACCCAGTACTTC,CASSLRQGEETQYF
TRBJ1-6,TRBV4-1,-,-,TGCGCCAGCAGCCCTCAGACCAGTTCAAATTCACCCCTCCACTTT,CASSPQTSSNSPLHF